A single T cell receptor beta chain is shown here with its context. Its matching antigen is unknown. This record comes from a study of cytomegalovirus exposure and HLA in healthy donors. The wider study: A prior analysis found 95 million to 140 million unique TCR beta sequences from 170 million or so T cells. Study observations and caveats: The study assumed roughly uniform donor sequencing depth for presence/absence analyses. A few V segments could not be told apart, such as TRBV6-2 and TRBV6-3, and were left out.

V was clipped by 3 bases and J by 7 bases, with 16 bases between them. Germline values: CDR1 KGHSH, CDR2 LQKENI. CDR3 length equals 15 residues. Vbeta (60) and Jbeta (13) primers were used in the PCR. Sequencing used immunoSEQ multiplex PCR; TCRdb keeps in-frame clones, though not all of them. The table lists more than 90,000 clones, approximately 80% of them singletons. This TCR was sampled from a woman in her 70s in good health and CMV-seropositive. This chain uses TRBV18 with TRBJ2-1, with a weak D call TRBD2 (6 bases). Specimen: PBMCs. The CDR3 region is CASSPGGGWKNEQFF. The CDR3 coding sequence is TGTGCCAGCTCACCCGGTGGAGGGTGGAAAAATGAGCAGTTCTTC.